The entry below describes one T cell receptor beta chain. Its antigen remains unidentified. The data originate from a study of OX40 agonist ivuxolimab in advanced cancers. Study outcomes and limitations: CD8+ T cells showed, on average, more clonal expansion than CD4+ cells.

Sequencing was performed with immunoSEQ multiplex PCR; in TCRdb, only in-frame clones are kept and a portion is missing. The sample yields some 91,000 clones, about 87% seen once. Material: CD4+ or CD8+ T cells sorted from blood, obtained in a trial of the OX40 agonist ivuxolimab. The origin of this receptor is an adult with an advanced solid tumor such as melanoma, head and neck, liver or kidney cancer.

The CDR3 region is CASSMQGVNTEAFF. In DNA form, the CDR3 reads TGTGCCAGTAGTATGCAGGGGGTGAACACTGAAGCTTTCTTT. The chain carries TRBV19 and TRBJ1-1, with 7 bases that match TRBD1. The V gene end was trimmed by 3 bases and the J gene end by 0 bases; junction bases not matched to a gene: 1. The CDR3 contains 14 residues. CDR1 and CDR2 from the germline V gene are LNHDA and SQIVND (reference sequence).